A single sample is the source of the 19 T cell receptor beta chains below, sequenced in a study of blood T cell repertoires in COVID-19. Measured with immunoSEQ multiplex PCR; TCRdb has only the in-frame clones, and not every one. This table has about 320,000 clones, around 90% appearing once. The material sequenced was PBMCs or T cells enriched from blood (not recorded which). The receptors come from a man in his sixties who had recovered from COVID-19.

This clone occurred once. The rearrangement uses TRBV19 and TRBJ2-7; maybe TRBD1 (5 bases). The CDR3 is made up of 15 amino acids. Trimming pared 3 bases from V and 2 bases from J, leaving 14 bases between. Germline lookup yields CDR1 LNHDA and CDR2 SQIVND (reference sequence). The CDR3 here is CASSITQGSPYEQYF. As DNA, the CDR3 is TGTGCCAGTAGTATTACCCAGGGCTCCCCCTACGAGCAGTACTTC.

CDR3 protein: CAWIVRGGADTQYF. CDR3 DNA sequence: TGTGCCTGGATCGTGCGGGGGGGGGCAGATACGCAGTATTTT. The rearrangement joins TRBV30 to TRBJ2-3, with 9 bases fitting TRBD2. Trimming removed 4 bases from V and 4 bases from J; junction bases left unmatched: 6. The CDR3 loop spans 14 amino acids. Germline V lookup: CDR1 GTSNPN, CDR2 SVGIG (reference sequence).

The V and J genes are TRBV5-1 and TRBJ1-1; 7 bases agree with TRBD1. J lost 1 base, V lost 0 bases, and 3 bases had no gene match. Germline V gene data show CDR1 as SGHRS and CDR2 as YFSETQ. The CDR3 has 15 residues. In DNA form, the CDR3 reads TGCGCCAGCAGCTTGGGACAGGGCTCGAACACTGAAGCTTTCTTT. Its translation: CASSLGQGSNTEAFF.

Worth noting for this clone: Germline is not matched at one junction end, which may reflect a read error. The chain recombines TRBV7-9 with TRBJ1-2; D is undetermined. Germline V gene sequence: CDR1 SEHNR, CDR2 FQNEAQ (reference sequence). The CDR3 is 11 residues long. The CDR3 DNA reads as TGTGCCAGCAGTACCCTCGTCACGGTCCTCTTC. This encodes CASSTLVTVLF.

This chain uses TRBV5-1 with TRBJ1-4; 7 positions agree with TRBD1. The CDR3 loop spans 17 amino acids. V shed 3 bases, J shed 0 bases, and the junction held 8 bases outside the gene matches. The germline CDR1 and CDR2 sequences are SGHRS and YFSETQ. The CDR3 protein is CASSSGPTGATNEKLFF. The CDR3 DNA is TGCGCCAGCAGCTCTGGTCCAACAGGGGCAACTAATGAAAAACTGTTTTTT. The variable domain in full, with the rest retrieved from reference TRBV5-1 and TRBJ1-4, is KAGVTQTPRYLIKTRGQQVTLSCSPISGHRSVSWYQQTPGQGLQFLFEYFSETQRNKGNFPGRFSGRQFSNSRSEMNVSTLELGDSALYLCASSSGPTGATNEKLFFGSGTQLSVL.

The chain has TRBV5-1 and TRBJ2-2; TRBD1 is a possible D gene (5 bases). Trimming removed 4 bases from V and 1 base from J, with 11 bases in between. This CDR3 spans 15 amino acids. The germline V gene encodes CDR1 SGHRS and CDR2 YFSETQ. The CDR3 coding sequence is TGCGCCAGCAGCAAGATGCAGGGGAACACCGGGGAGCTGTTTTTT. Its translation: CASSKMQGNTGELFF.

V usage is TRBV2 and J usage is TRBJ2-3; 9 bases line up with TRBD2. After removal of 6 bases from V and 0 bases from J, the junction contained 7 bases not matched to a gene. Germline CDR1 SNHLY, CDR2 FYNNEI. The length of the CDR3 is 16 residues. CDR3 DNA sequence: TGTGCCAGCAGCCAGGGACTAGCCCCAAGCACAGATACGCAGTATTTT. Translation: CASSQGLAPSTDTQYF. Variable domain in full (rest from reference TRBV2 and TRBJ2-3): EPEVTQTPSHQVTQMGQEVILRCVPISNHLYFYWYRQILGQKVEFLVSFYNNEISEKSEIFDDQFSVERPDGSNFTLKIRSTKLEDSAMYFCASSQGLAPSTDTQYFGPGTRLTVL.

The gene calls are TRBV2 and TRBJ2-5; 8 nucleotides agree with TRBD2. V trimming: 5 bases; J trimming: 4 bases; junction bases outside the gene matches: 9. Germline values: CDR1 SNHLY, CDR2 FYNNEI. The CDR3 contains 15 residues. The CDR3 sequence: CASSKLAAESETQYF. The CDR3 nucleotides read TGTGCCAGCAGTAAACTAGCGGCTGAGTCAGAGACCCAGTACTTC.

The J gene is TRBJ2-7, the V gene TRBV9, with a possible D match to TRBD1 (5 bases). CDR3 length: 14 amino acids. Trimming removed 0 bases from V and 5 bases from J, with 12 bases in between. Germline loops: CDR1 SGDLS, CDR2 YYNGEE. CDR3 in DNA: TGTGCCAGCAGCGTAGCAGGGTCGTCCGACGAGCAGTACTTC. Translated: CASSVAGSSDEQYF. The full variable domain, its missing parts supplied by reference TRBV9 and TRBJ2-7, is DSGVTQTPKHLITATGQRVTLRCSPRSGDLSVYWYQQSLDQGLQFLIQYYNGEERAKGNILERFSAQQFPDLHSELNLSSLELGDSALYFCASSVAGSSDEQYFGPGTRLTVT.

The chain recombines TRBV7-9 with TRBJ2-7; 8 bases match TRBD1. The CDR3 spans 17 residues. From germline, CDR1 is SEHNR and CDR2 FQNEAQ (reference sequence). The J segment lost 4 bases and the V segment lost 1 base, leaving 12 bases of the junction unmatched. The CDR3 protein is CASSLEVAGGFGYEQYF. The CDR3 nucleotides read TGTGCCAGCAGCTTAGAAGTGGCAGGGGGCTTTGGGTACGAGCAGTACTTC. The complete variable domain, with remaining parts taken from reference TRBV7-9 and TRBJ2-7, reads DTGVSQNPRHKITKRGQNVTFRCDPISEHNRLYWYRQTLGQGPEFLTYFQNEAQLEKSRLLSDRFSAERPKGSFSTLEIQRTEQGDSAMYLCASSLEVAGGFGYEQYFGPGTRLTVT.

The chain carries TRBV18 and TRBJ2-7; 8 positions match TRBD1. The ends lost 4 bases at V and 7 bases at J; junction bases unmatched: 12. Germline assignment: CDR1 KGHSH and CDR2 LQKENI. CDR3 length: 15 amino acids. This chain's CDR3 is CASSLPGQGAREQYF. CDR3 in DNA: TGTGCCAGCTCACTTCCCGGGCAGGGGGCACGGGAGCAGTACTTC.

The J gene is TRBJ1-6, the V gene TRBV4-1; 9 bases are a match to TRBD1. Trimming cost V 3 bases and J 6 bases; bases outside gene matches: 6. The CDR3 runs 16 residues. The germline V gene encodes CDR1 MGHRA and CDR2 YSYEKL. The CDR3 spells CASSHGRDRVNSPLHF. The DNA for the CDR3 is TGCGCCAGCAGCCATGGCCGGGACAGGGTTAATTCACCCCTCCACTTT.

The V call is TRBV5-4, the J call TRBJ1-3; a weak D match, TRBD1 (6 bases). Germline V lookup: CDR1 SGHNT, CDR2 YYREEE (reference sequence). The CDR3 totals 15 residues. The V and J ends lost 4 bases and 0 bases respectively, with 11 bases between them. In DNA form, the CDR3 reads TGTGCCAGCAGCCGGGACACCTCCTCTGGAAACACCATATATTTT. Encoded protein: CASSRDTSSGNTIYF.

This chain joins TRBV6-5 and TRBJ1-4; a weak D match, TRBD1 (5 bases). The CDR3 has 14 amino acids. The V gene's germline CDR1 is MNHEY and CDR2 SVGAGI. V dropped 2 bases and J dropped 8 bases, with 12 bases sitting between them. Written as DNA, the CDR3 is TGTGCCAGCAGTTACGGCAGGGTTGAAGAAAAACTGTTTTTT. Translating it yields CASSYGRVEEKLFF.

This clone was counted once. This sequence joins TRBV12-5 and TRBJ2-3; no clear D gene. With 1 base removed from V and 4 bases from J, the gap between germline ends came to 3 bases. CDR3 size: 12 residues. Germline V gives CDR1 LGHNT, CDR2 FRNRAP. CDR3 region: CASGLGPDTQYF. The CDR3, as DNA: TGTGCTAGTGGTTTGGGGCCAGATACGCAGTATTTT.

V is TRBV18 and J is TRBJ2-5; maybe TRBD1 (6 bases). CDR1 is KGHSH, CDR2 LQKENI, per germline. Between the trimmed V and J ends, which lost 3 bases and 0 bases, there was a span of 11 bases. This CDR3 has 15 residues. The DNA for the CDR3 is TGTGCCAGCTCACCGTTACAGGGTAACCAAGAGACCCAGTACTTC. Its protein product is CASSPLQGNQETQYF. Supplemented by reference TRBV18 and TRBJ2-5, the full variable domain reads NAGVMQNPRHLVRRRGQEARLRCSPMKGHSHVYWYRQLPEEGLKFMVYLQKENIIDESGMPKERFSAEFPKEGPSILRIQQVVRGDSAAYFCASSPLQGNQETQYFGPGTRLLVL.

The rearrangement uses TRBV7-2 and TRBJ1-5, with D tentatively TRBD1 (6 bases). This CDR3 is built from 15 residues. Trimming removed 3 bases at V and 2 bases at J, with 11 bases between. Germline V gives CDR1 SGHTA, CDR2 FQGNSA. The CDR3 bases are TGTGCCAGCAGCTTCGATGCAGGGGGCAATCAGCCCCAGCATTTT. This translates into CASSFDAGGNQPQHF. Full variable domain (remainder filled in from reference TRBV7-2 and TRBJ1-5): GAGVSQSPSNKVTEKGKDVELRCDPISGHTALYWYRQSLGQGLEFLIYFQGNSAPDKSGLPSDRFSAERTGGSVSTLTIQRTQQEDSAVYLCASSFDAGGNQPQHFGDGTRLSIL.

The chain links TRBV7-2 to TRBJ2-5; 7 bases fit TRBD2. V lost 1 base to trimming and J lost 7 bases; unmatched junction nucleotides: 15. CDR1 and CDR2 from the germline V gene are SGHTA and FQGNSA. This CDR3 region has 17 residues. CDR3 coding DNA: TGTGCCAGCAGCTTAGATTCAAGCGGGACCCCGGCAAGGACCCAGTACTTC. It specifies CASSLDSSGTPARTQYF. Full variable domain (rest looked up from reference TRBV7-2 and TRBJ2-5): GAGVSQSPSNKVTEKGKDVELRCDPISGHTALYWYRQSLGQGLEFLIYFQGNSAPDKSGLPSDRFSAERTGGSVSTLTIQRTQQEDSAVYLCASSLDSSGTPARTQYFGPGTRLLVL.

The genes are TRBV11-2 and TRBJ2-1; 12 nucleotides agree with TRBD2. This CDR3 contains 16 residues. The V gene end was trimmed by 4 bases and the J gene end by 7 bases; junction bases not matched to a gene: 8. Per germline, CDR1 SGHAT and CDR2 FQNNGV. CDR3 amino acids: CASSWTTSGRSNEQFF. CDR3 sequence (DNA): TGTGCCAGCAGCTGGACCACTAGCGGGAGGTCGAATGAGCAGTTCTTC.